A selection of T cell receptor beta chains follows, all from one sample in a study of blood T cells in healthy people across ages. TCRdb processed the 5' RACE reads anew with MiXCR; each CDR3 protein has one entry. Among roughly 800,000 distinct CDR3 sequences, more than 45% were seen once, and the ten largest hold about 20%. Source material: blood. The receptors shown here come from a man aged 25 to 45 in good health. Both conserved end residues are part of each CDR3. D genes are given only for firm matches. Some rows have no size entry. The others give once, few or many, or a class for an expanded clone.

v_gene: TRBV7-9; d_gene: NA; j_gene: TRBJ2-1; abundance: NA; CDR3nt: TGTGCCAGCGAGTTCCCGGAGCGGGCTCAACGGAGCAGGAAGCAGTTCTTC; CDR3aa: CASEFPERAQRSRKQFF
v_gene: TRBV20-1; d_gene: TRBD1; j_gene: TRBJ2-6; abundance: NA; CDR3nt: TGCAGTGCTAGGGACAGGGGGCCTGGGGCCAACGTCCTGACTTTC; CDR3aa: CSARDRGPGANVLTF
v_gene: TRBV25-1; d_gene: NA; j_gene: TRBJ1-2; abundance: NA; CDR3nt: TGTGCCAGCAGTGAAATCCGGAACTATGGCTACACCTTC; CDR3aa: CASSEIRNYGYTF
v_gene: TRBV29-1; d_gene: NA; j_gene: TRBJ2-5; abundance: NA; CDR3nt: TGCAGCGCGATTGGCGGTTCCTACAATGAGCAGTACTTC; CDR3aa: CSAIGGSYNEQYF
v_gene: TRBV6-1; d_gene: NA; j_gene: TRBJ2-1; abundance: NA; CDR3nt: TGTGCCGGTAGGGAGTCTCGGGAGCAGTTCTTC; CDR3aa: CAGRESREQFF
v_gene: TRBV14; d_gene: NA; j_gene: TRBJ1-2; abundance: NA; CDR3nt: TGTGCCAGCAGCCGAAACCAGGGGTTTTATGGCTACACCTTC; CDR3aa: CASSRNQGFYGYTF
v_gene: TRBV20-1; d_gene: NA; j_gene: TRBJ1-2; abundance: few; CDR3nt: TGCAGTGCGCAGACCTCGGACAGATTGTCTCCTAACTATGGCTACACCTTC; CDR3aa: CSAQTSDRLSPNYGYTF
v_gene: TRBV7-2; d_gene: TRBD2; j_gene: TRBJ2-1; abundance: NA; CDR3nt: TGTGCCAGCAGCGCTAGCGGGGGGACCTACAATGAGCAGTTCTTC; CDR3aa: CASSASGGTYNEQFF
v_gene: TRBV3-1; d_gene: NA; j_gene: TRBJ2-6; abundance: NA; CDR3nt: TGTGCCAGCAGCCAAGTTAAGGGTCTTCTGGGCCGGGCCTCTGGGGCCAACGTCCTGACTTTC; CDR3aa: CASSQVKGLLGRASGANVLTF
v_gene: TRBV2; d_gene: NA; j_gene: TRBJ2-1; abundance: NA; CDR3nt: TGTGCCAGCAGTGAAGCTTATGAGCAGTTCTTC; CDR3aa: CASSEAYEQFF
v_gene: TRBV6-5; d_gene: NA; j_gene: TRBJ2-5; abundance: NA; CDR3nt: TGTGCCAGCAGTTGGGGGGACCGTGAGACCCAGTACTTC; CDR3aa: CASSWGDRETQYF
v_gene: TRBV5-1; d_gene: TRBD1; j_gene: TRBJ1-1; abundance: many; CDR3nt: TGCGCCAGCAGCCCCGGGACAGGGGGCACTGAAGCTTTCTTT; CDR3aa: CASSPGTGGTEAFF
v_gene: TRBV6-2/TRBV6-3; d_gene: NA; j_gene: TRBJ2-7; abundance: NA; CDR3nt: TGTGCCAGCAGCTACCTACCTGGACGGAGTCTCTACGAGCAGTACTTC; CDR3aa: CASSYLPGRSLYEQYF
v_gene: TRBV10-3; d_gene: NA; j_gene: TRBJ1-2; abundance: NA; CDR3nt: TGTGCCATCAGTGAGTCGTTCTTATCCCCCTATGGCTACACCTTC; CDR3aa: CAISESFLSPYGYTF
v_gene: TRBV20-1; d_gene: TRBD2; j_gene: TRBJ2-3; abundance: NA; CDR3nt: TGCAGTGCTAGTTACCCCGGACTAGCCAACACAGATACGCAGTATTTT; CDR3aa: CSASYPGLANTDTQYF
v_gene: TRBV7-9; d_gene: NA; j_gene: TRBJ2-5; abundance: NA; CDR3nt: TGTGCCAGCAGCTTATACCGGGCATCGGGAGCTGTGACCCAGTACTTC; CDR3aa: CASSLYRASGAVTQYF
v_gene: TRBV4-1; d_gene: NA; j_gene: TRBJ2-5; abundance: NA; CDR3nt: TGCGCCAGCAGCCAAGTCTCACGGGAAAGGGAGACCCAGTACTTC; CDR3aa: CASSQVSRERETQYF
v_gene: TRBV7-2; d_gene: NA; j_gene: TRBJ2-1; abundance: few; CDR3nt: TGTGCCAGCAGCCAAAAGGATGAGCAGTTCTTC; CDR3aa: CASSQKDEQFF
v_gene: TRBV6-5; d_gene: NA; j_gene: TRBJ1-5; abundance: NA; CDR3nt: TGTGCCAGCAGTTTGGGGCTGCCGGGGCGGACTAATCAGCCCCAGCATTTT; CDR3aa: CASSLGLPGRTNQPQHF
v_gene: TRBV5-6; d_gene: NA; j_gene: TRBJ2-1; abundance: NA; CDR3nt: TGTGCCAGCAGCTTTTGGGCCAACAGAATATACAATGAGCAGTTCTTC; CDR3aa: CASSFWANRIYNEQFF
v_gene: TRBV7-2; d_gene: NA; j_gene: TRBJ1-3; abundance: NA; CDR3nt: TGTGCCAGCAGCTTAGAATTGGCCTTCGGAAACACCATATATTTT; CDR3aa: CASSLELAFGNTIYF
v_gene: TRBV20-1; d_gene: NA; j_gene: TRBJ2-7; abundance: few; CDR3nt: TGCAGTGGGGGCGAGCAGTACTTC; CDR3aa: CSGGEQYF
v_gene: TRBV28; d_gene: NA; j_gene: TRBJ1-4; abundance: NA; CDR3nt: TGTGCCAGCAACATCTGGGCTAATGAAAAACTGTTTTTT; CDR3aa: CASNIWANEKLFF
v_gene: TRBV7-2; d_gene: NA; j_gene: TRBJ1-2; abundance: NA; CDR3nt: TGTGCCAGCAGCCTAACTGCCTATGGCTACACCTTC; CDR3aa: CASSLTAYGYTF
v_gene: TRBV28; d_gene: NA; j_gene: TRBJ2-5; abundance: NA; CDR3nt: TGTGCCAGCAGTGATGACAAGTTGCAAGAGACCCAGTACTTC; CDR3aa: CASSDDKLQETQYF
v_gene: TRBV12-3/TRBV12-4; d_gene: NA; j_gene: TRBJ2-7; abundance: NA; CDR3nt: TGTGCCAGCACCAACATGAACGAGCAGTACTTC; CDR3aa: CASTNMNEQYF
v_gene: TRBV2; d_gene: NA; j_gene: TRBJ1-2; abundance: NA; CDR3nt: TGTGCCAGCAGTGAAAAGACCTCTAACTATGGCTACACCTTC; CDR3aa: CASSEKTSNYGYTF
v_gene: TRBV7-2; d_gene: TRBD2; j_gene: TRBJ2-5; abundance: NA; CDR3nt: TGTGCCAGCAGCTTTCAATGGGGAGGGAGAGCACAAGAGACCCAGTACTTC; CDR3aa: CASSFQWGGRAQETQYF
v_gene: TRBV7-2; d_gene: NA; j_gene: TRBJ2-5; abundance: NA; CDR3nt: TGTGCCAGCAGCTTAGTCGGGGGAGTCTTCGGAGAGACCCAGTACTTC; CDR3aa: CASSLVGGVFGETQYF
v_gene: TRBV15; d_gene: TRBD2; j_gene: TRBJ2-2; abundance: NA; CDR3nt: TGTGCCACCAACAGAGAACGGGGGGGATCCGGGGAGCTGTTTTTT; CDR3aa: CATNRERGGSGELFF
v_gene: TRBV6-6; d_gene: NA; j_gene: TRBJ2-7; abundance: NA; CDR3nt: TGTGCCAGCAGTTACGGGGGGGCCTACTACGAGCAGTACTTC; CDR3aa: CASSYGGAYYEQYF
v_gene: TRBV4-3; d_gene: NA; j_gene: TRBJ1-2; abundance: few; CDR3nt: TGCGCCAGCAGTCACGGACTCGGCTACACCTTC; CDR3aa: CASSHGLGYTF
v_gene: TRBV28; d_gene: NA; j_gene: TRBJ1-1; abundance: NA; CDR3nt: TGTGGAACCCTTCCCCCTAACCCTGAAGCTTTCTTT; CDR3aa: CGTLPPNPEAFF
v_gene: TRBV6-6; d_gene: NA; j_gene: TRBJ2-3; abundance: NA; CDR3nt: TGTGCCAGCAGTTACCAGGGTGACGGGAAAGATACGCAGTATTTT; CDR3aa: CASSYQGDGKDTQYF
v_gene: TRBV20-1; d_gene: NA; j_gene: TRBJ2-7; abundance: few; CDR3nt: TGCAGTGCTAGTAGACCCTTGGGGGAATCCTACGAGCAGTACTTC; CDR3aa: CSASRPLGESYEQYF
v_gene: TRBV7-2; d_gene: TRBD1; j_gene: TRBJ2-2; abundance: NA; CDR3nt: TGTGCATCGACAGGGGGCGGACTGGTCGGGGAGCTGTTTTTT; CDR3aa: CASTGGGLVGELFF
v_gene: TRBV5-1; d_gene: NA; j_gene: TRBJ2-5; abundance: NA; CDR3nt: TGCGCCAGCAGCTTGGATCCGGGGACCGGAGAGACCCAGTACTTC; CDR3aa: CASSLDPGTGETQYF
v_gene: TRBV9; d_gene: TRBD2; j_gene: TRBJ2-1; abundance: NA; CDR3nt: TGTGCCAGCGGACGGGGGGTCGCCAATGAGCAGTTCTTC; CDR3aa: CASGRGVANEQFF
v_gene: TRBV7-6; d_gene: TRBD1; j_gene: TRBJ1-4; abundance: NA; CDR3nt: TGTGCCAGCAGCCCGACAGGGAAAGCAACTAATGAAAAACTGTTTTTT; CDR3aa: CASSPTGKATNEKLFF
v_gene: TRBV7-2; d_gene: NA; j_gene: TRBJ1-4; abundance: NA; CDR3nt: TGTGCCAGCAGGCCCACAGGGTCAACTAATGAAAAACTGTTTTTT; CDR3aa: CASRPTGSTNEKLFF
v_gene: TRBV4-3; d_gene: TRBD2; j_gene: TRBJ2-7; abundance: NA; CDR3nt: TGCGCCAGCAGCCAATACAGTCTTCCAGCGGGGAACTACGAGCAGTACTTC; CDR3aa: CASSQYSLPAGNYEQYF
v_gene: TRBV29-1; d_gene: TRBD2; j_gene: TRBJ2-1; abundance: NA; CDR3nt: TGCAGCGTCGGACTAGCGGGAGATGATGAGCAGTTCTTC; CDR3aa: CSVGLAGDDEQFF
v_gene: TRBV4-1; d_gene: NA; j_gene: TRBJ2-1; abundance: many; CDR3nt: TGCGCCAGCAGCCAAGCACAGAACAATGAGCAGTTCTTC; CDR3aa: CASSQAQNNEQFF
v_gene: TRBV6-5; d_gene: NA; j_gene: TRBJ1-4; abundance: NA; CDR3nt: TGTGCCAGCAGTTACTCGACGGGGGCTAATGAAAAACTGTTTTTT; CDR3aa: CASSYSTGANEKLFF
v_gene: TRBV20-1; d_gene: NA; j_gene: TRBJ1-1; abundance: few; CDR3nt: TGCAGTGCTAGAGACACAGGGAAGGCTTGGAACACTGAAGCTTTCTTT; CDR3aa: CSARDTGKAWNTEAFF
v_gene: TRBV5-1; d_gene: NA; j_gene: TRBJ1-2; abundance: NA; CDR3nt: TGCGCCAGCAGCTCGCCTAACACAGGGTATGGCTACACCTTC; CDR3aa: CASSSPNTGYGYTF
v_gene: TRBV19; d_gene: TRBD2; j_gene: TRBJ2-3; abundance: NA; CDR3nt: TGTGCCAGTGGGAGGGGAGAAACAGATACGCAGTATTTT; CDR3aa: CASGRGETDTQYF
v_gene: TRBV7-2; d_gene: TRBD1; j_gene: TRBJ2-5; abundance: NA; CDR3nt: TGTGCCAGCAGCCGGGACAGGGGCTCTGAGCAGTACTTC; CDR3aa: CASSRDRGSEQYF
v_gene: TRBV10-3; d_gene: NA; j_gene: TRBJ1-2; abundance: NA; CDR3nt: TGTGCCATCAGGGAAGATGGCTACACCTTC; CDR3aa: CAIREDGYTF
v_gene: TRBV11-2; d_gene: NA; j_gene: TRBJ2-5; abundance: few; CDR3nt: TGTGCCAGCAGATGGGAGGCGGAGACCCAGTACTTC; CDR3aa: CASRWEAETQYF
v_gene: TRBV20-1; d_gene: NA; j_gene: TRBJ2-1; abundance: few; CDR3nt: TGCAGTGCTACGGACTCGATCTCCTACAATGAGCAGTTCTTC; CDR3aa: CSATDSISYNEQFF
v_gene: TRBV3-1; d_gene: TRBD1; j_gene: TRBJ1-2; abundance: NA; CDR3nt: TGTGCCAGCAGCCAAGATAAATGGACAGGATACGGCTACACCTTC; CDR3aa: CASSQDKWTGYGYTF
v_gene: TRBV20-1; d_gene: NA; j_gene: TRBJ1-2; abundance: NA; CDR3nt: TGCAGTGCTAGAACGGGGTACTATGGCTACACCTTC; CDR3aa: CSARTGYYGYTF
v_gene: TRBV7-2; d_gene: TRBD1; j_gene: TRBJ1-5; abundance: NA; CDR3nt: TGTGCCAGCAGCTGGGACAGGGGTCAAAATCAGCCCCAGCATTTT; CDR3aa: CASSWDRGQNQPQHF
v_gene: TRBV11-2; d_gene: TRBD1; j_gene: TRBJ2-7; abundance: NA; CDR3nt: TGTGCCAGCAGCTTATTCCCGGGACAGGGCTACGAGCAGTACTTC; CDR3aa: CASSLFPGQGYEQYF
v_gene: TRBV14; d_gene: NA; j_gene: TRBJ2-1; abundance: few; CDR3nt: TGTGCCAGCAGCCCCTCTGGAGGGGATGAGCAGTTCTTC; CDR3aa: CASSPSGGDEQFF
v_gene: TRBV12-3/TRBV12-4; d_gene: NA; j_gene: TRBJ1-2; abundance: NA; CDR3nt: TGTGCCAGCAGTTTAGTTCCGGACGCGTTGGGCTACACCTTC; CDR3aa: CASSLVPDALGYTF